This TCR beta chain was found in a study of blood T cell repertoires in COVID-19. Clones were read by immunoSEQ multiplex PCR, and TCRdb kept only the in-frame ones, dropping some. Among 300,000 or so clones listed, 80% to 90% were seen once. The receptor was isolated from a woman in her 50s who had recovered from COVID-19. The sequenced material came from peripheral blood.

The CDR3 DNA sequence: TGTGCCAGCAGTACCACTACCTCGCACCAGTTCTTC. Translation: CASSTTTSHQFF. The genes are TRBV28 and TRBJ2-1; D is ambiguous. The germline V gene encodes CDR1 MDHEN and CDR2 SYDVKM. Trimming shortened V by 5 bases and J by 13 bases, and 15 bases separated the two germline ends. This CDR3 spans 12 amino acids.